Listed here are 5 T cell receptor beta chains from one sample, sequenced in a study of blood T cell repertoires in COVID-19. Repertoires were generated with immunoSEQ multiplex PCR, while TCRdb's copy carries only in-frame clones and drops some. This sample carries more than 350,000 clones, 80% to 90% of them seen once, and the ten largest clones take 10%. Sample: PBMCs or T cells enriched from blood (not recorded which). The receptors were gathered from a woman aged 45-65 years who had recovered from COVID-19.

The chain employs TRBV19 and TRBJ1-1; D is unresolved. CDR1 LNHDA and CDR2 SQIVND come from the germline V gene (reference sequence). The CDR3 has 14 residues. The germline V and J ends were trimmed by 6 bases and 6 bases, with 17 bases remaining between them. CDR3 sequence reads: CASRDFTLIPEAFF. CDR3 sequence (DNA): TGTGCCAGTAGGGACTTCACCCTAATTCCTGAAGCTTTCTTT.

This chain uses TRBV5-1 with TRBJ2-5; 7 bases agree with TRBD1. The CDR3 spans 15 residues. The trim removed 5 bases at V and 2 bases at J, leaving 9 bases unmatched. CDR1 SGHRS and CDR2 YFSETQ come from the germline V gene. CDR3 region: CASSPDRVTQETQYF. DNA for the CDR3: TGCGCCAGCAGTCCTGACAGGGTGACTCAAGAGACCCAGTACTTC.

This clone is a singleton in its sample. The chain recombines TRBV18 with TRBJ2-1, with 9 bases matching TRBD2. The CDR3 length is 16 residues. The junction had 7 bases not matched to a gene; V was cut back by 5 bases and J by 2 bases. Germline loops: CDR1 KGHSH, CDR2 LQKENI. This CDR3 is CASSSSAGGTYNEQFF. In DNA, the CDR3 is TGTGCCAGCTCATCTTCGGCGGGGGGGACCTACAATGAGCAGTTCTTC.

V usage is TRBV14 and J usage is TRBJ2-7; D might be TRBD1 (6 bases). The V end was cut by 1 base, the J end by 3 bases, with 10 bases between. Germline CDR1 SGHDN, CDR2 FVKESK. The CDR3 is made up of 14 amino acids. The CDR3 region is CASSQVAGDYEQYF. Here the CDR3 DNA reads TGTGCCAGCAGCCAAGTCGCAGGGGACTACGAGCAGTACTTC.

J is TRBJ2-5 and V is TRBV7-9, with TRBD1 matching over 9 bases. The CDR3 runs to 17 residues. Germline lookup yields CDR1 SEHNR and CDR2 FQNEAQ (reference sequence). With V trimmed by 5 bases and J by 3 bases, 13 bases remained unmatched. The CDR3 bases are TGTGCCAGCAGCGGCCCCCCGGGACAGGGACAAAAAGAGACCCAGTACTTC. Protein: CASSGPPGQGQKETQYF.